Sequencing of this T cell receptor (beta chain) was carried out in a study of T cell responses to AZD1222 COVID-19 vaccine. Study-wide findings and caveats: Baseline serostatus was positive in only a handful of AZD1222 recipients. Two doses of AZD1222 preceded a rise in Spike-specific TCR breadth and depth. The sample set comprised mostly white British donors with more females, and clonal diversity was possibly underestimated.

Profiling relied on immunoSEQ multiplex PCR, and the TCRdb table lists in-frame clones only, not all of them. The sample carries about 120,000 clones, roughly 91% recorded once. Worth noting for this clone: The antigen is undetermined.

Pooled samples include second doses given at about 4 or 12 weeks. Sequenced material: peripheral blood, taken 28 days after the second AZD1222 dose. The TCR was taken from an adult who received the AZD1222 COVID-19 vaccine.

CDR3 sequence (DNA): TGTGCCAGCAGCTTATGGGGGCGGACTGAAGCTTTCTTT. This translates into CASSLWGRTEAFF. This sequence joins TRBV7-2 and TRBJ1-1; D is perhaps TRBD1 (6 bases). Trimming removed 2 bases at V and 5 bases at J, with 9 bases between. The CDR3 consists of 13 residues. Germline V lookup: CDR1 SGHTA, CDR2 FQGNSA.